This T cell receptor beta chain appears in the sequencing data of a study of T cell responses to AZD1222 COVID-19 vaccine. Only in-frame clones appear in the TCRdb table, and some are missing; sequencing was by immunoSEQ multiplex PCR. The repertoire holds approximately 150,000 clones, with about 91% as singletons. Trimming removed 4 bases from V and 6 bases from J; junction bases left unmatched: 0. Germline assignment: CDR1 SGHDN and CDR2 FVKESK. This CDR3 spans 13 amino acids. Study-wide findings and caveats: CD4 TCRs covered the whole spike, strongest at regions 160-218 and 743-854.

This clone was observed once. Its antigen is unknown. The sequences come from peripheral blood, collected 28 days after the second AZD1222 dose. This sequence joins TRBV14 and TRBJ1-6; 7 bases map to TRBD1. The sequence was obtained from an adult who received the AZD1222 COVID-19 vaccine. Here the CDR3 DNA reads TGTGCCAGCAGCCGGGACAGTAATTCACCCCTCCACTTT. Encoded protein: CASSRDSNSPLHF. Full variable domain (missing parts from reference TRBV14 and TRBJ1-6): EAGVTQFPSHSVIEKGQTVTLRCDPISGHDNLYWYRRVMGKEIKFLLHFVKESKQDESGMPNNRFLAERTGGTYSTLKVQPAELEDSGVYFCASSRDSNSPLHFGNGTRLTVT.